The entry that follows covers one T cell receptor (beta chain) sequence. What it binds is unknown. 60 Vbeta and 13 Jbeta primers were used in PCR. TCRdb's copy holds only in-frame clones and misses some; the assay was immunoSEQ multiplex PCR. The table has about 90,000 clones, about three fifths seen once. Unrecorded immune exposures were likely, despite nominal health at sampling. The data derive from a study of cytomegalovirus exposure and HLA in healthy donors. Study-level background: The Caucasian-associated ancestry cluster held 65% to 90% of roughly 370 genotyped donors.

Per the germline V gene, CDR1 is MNHEY and CDR2 is SMNVEV (reference sequence). There are 20 residues in the CDR3. Study-wide results and caveats: In vitro testing confirmed a few CMV-associated chains as specific for CMV antigens.

This TCR came from a woman aged 25 to 39 in good health and CMV-seropositive. The chain is built from TRBV27 and TRBJ2-5; a possible D gene is TRBD1 (6 bases). The end of the DNA is better explained by TRBJ2-7, so the J call may be wrong. Sequencing was performed on PBMCs. CDR3 nucleotide sequence: TGTGCCAGCAGCCGCTTTTATACCCCCCTACAGGGATCGAGGGCCTACGAGCAGTACTTC. Protein sequence: CASSRFYTPLQGSRAYEQYF.